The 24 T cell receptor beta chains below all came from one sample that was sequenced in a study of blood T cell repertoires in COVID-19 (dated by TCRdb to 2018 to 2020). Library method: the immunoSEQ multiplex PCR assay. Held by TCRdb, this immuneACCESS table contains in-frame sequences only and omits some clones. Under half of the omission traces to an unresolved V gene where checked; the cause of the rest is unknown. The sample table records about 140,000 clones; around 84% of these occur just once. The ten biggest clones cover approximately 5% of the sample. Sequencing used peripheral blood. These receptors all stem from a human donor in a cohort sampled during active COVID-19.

CDR3 sequence reads: CASSFSMGRGAAEQFF. The CDR3 DNA follows: TGTGCCAGCAGCTTCAGCATGGGGCGGGGGGCGGCTGAGCAGTTCTTC. The chain links TRBV5-8 to TRBJ2-1, with TRBD2 identical over 8 bases. The CDR3 spans 16 residues. Germline-derived CDR1 and CDR2 are SGHTS and YDEGEE. V was clipped by 2 bases and J by 9 bases; unmatched bases: 13.

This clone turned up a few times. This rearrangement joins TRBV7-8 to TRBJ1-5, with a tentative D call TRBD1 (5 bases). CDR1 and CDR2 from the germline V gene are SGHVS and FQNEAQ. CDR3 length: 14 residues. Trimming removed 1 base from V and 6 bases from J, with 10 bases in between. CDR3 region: CASSLEGLSQPQHF. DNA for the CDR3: TGTGCCAGCAGCTTAGAGGGGTTGAGTCAGCCCCAGCATTTT.

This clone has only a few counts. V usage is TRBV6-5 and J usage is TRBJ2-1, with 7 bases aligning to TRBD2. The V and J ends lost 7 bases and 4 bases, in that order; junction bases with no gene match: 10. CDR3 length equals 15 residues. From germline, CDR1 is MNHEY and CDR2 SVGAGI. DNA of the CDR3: TGTGCCAGCAATGGTAGGCTAGCGGCATACAATGAGCAGTTCTTC. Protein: CASNGRLAAYNEQFF.

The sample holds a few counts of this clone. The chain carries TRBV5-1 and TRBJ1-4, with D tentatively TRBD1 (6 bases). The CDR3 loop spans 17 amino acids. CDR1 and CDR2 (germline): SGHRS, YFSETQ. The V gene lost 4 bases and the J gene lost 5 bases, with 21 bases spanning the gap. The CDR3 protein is CASSPVLLQGTNEKLFF. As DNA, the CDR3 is TGCGCCAGCAGCCCCGTCCTATTACAGGGCACAAATGAAAAACTGTTTTTT.

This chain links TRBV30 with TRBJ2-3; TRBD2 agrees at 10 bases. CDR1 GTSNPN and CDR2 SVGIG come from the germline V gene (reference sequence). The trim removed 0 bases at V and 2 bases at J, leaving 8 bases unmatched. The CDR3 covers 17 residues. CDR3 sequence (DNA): TGTGCCTGGAGTGTATTTGGGACTAGCGCCCTCACAGATACGCAGTATTTT. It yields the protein CAWSVFGTSALTDTQYF.

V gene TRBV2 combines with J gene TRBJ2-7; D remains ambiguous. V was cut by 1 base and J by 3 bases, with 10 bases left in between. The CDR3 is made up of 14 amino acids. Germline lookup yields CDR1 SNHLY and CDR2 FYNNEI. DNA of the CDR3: TGTGCCAGCAGTGAAGAGATTAGTGGCTACGAGCAGTACTTC. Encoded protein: CASSEEISGYEQYF.

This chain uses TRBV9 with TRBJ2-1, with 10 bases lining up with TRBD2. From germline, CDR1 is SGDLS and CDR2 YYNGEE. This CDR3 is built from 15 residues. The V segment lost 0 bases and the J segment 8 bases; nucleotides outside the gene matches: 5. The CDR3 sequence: CASSVGPSGGDEQFF. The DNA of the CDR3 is TGTGCCAGCAGCGTAGGGCCTAGCGGGGGAGATGAGCAGTTCTTC. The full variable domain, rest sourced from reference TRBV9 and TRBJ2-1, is DSGVTQTPKHLITATGQRVTLRCSPRSGDLSVYWYQQSLDQGLQFLIQYYNGEERAKGNILERFSAQQFPDLHSELNLSSLELGDSALYFCASSVGPSGGDEQFFGPGTRLTVL.

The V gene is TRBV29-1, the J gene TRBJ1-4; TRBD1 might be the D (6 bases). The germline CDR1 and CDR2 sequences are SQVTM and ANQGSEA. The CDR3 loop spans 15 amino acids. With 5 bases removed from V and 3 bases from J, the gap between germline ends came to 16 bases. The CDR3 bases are TGCAGCGTTCTTTTTACAGGGATGCCTAATGAAAAACTGTTTTTT. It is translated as CSVLFTGMPNEKLFF.

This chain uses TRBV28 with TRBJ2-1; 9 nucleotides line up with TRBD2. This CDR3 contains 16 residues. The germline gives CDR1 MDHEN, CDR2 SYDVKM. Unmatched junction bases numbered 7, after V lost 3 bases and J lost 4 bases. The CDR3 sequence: CASSFLSGGTYNEQFF. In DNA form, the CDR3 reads TGTGCCAGCAGTTTCCTCAGCGGGGGGACATACAATGAGCAGTTCTTC.

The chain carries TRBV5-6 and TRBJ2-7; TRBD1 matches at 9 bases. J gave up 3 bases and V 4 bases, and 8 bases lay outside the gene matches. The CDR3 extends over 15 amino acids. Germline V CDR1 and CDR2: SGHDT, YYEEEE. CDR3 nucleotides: TGTGCCAGCAGCCCAGTAGGGACAGGGTACTACGAGCAGTACTTC. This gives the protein CASSPVGTGYYEQYF. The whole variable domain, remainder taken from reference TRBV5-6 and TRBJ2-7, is DAGVTQSPTHLIKTRGQQVTLRCSPKSGHDTVSWYQQALGQGPQFIFQYYEEEERQRGNFPDRFSGHQFPNYSSELNVNALLLGDSALYLCASSPVGTGYYEQYFGPGTRLTVT.

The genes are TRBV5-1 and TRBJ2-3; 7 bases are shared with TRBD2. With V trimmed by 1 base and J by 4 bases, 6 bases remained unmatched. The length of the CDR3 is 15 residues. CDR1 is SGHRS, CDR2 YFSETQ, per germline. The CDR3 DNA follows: TGCGCCAGCAGCTTGAGCCCTAGCGGCCCAGATACGCAGTATTTT. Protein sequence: CASSLSPSGPDTQYF.

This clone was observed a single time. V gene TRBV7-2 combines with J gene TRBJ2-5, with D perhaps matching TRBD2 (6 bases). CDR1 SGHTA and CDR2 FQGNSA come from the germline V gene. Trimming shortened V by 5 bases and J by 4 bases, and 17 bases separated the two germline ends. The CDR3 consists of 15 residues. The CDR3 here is CASSPPGLARETQYF. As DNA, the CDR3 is TGTGCCAGCAGCCCTCCGGGACTTGCCCGAGAGACCCAGTACTTC.

CDR3 residues: CASSVPRPEQFF. The DNA for the CDR3 is TGTGCCAGCAGCGTGCCCAGGCCTGAGCAGTTCTTC. V gene TRBV9 combines with J gene TRBJ2-1; no definite D call. The germline CDR1 and CDR2 sequences are SGDLS and YYNGEE. Trimming took off 2 bases at V and 9 bases at J, with 9 bases between the two ends. This CDR3 spans 12 amino acids.

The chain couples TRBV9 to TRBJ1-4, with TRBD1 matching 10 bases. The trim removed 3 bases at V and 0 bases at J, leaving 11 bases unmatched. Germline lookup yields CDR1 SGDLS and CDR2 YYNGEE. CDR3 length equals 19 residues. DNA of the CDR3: TGTGCCAGCAGCGCCCGGGACAGGGGTCCAGGGGCAACTAATGAAAAACTGTTTTTT. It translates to CASSARDRGPGATNEKLFF.

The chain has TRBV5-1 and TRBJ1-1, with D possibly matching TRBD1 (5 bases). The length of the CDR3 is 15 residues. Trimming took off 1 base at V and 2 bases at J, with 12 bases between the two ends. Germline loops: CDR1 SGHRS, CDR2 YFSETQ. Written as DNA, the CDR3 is TGCGCCAGCAGCTTGTCAATGGGGGGTAACACTGAAGCTTTCTTT. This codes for CASSLSMGGNTEAFF. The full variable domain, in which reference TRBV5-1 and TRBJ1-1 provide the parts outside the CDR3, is KAGVTQTPRYLIKTRGQQVTLSCSPISGHRSVSWYQQTPGQGLQFLFEYFSETQRNKGNFPGRFSGRQFSNSRSEMNVSTLELGDSALYLCASSLSMGGNTEAFFGQGTRLTVV.

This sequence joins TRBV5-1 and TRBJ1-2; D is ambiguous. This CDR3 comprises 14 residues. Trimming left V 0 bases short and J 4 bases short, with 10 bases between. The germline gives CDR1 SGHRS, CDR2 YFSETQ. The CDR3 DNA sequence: TGCGCCAGCAGCTTGGCGGACGGGAGCTATGGCTACACCTTC. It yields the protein CASSLADGSYGYTF.

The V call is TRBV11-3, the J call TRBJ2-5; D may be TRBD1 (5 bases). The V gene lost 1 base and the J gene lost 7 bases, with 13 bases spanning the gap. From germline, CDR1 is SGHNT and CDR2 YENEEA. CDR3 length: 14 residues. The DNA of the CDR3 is TGTGCCAGCAGCTTAGGTCCCCCCCAGGGGACCCAGTACTTC. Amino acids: CASSLGPPQGTQYF. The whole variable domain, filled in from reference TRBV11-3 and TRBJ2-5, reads EAGVVQSPRYKIIEKKQPVAFWCNPISGHNTLYWYLQNLGQGPELLIRYENEEAVDDSQLPKDRFSAERLKGVDSTLKIQPAELGDSAVYLCASSLGPPQGTQYFGPGTRLLVL.

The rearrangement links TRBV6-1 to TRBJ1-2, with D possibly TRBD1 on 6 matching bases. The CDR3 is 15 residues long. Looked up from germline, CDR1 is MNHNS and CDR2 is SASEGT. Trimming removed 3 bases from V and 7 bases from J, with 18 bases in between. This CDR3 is CASSDRGMVQRGYTF. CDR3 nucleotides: TGTGCCAGCAGTGACAGGGGAATGGTCCAGCGTGGCTACACCTTC.

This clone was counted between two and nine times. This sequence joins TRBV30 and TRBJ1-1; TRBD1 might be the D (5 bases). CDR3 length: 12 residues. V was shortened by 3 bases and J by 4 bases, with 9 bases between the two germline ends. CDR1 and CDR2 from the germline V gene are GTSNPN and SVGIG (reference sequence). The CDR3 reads CAWSRQGTEAFF. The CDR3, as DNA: TGTGCCTGGAGCCGGCAGGGCACTGAAGCTTTCTTT.

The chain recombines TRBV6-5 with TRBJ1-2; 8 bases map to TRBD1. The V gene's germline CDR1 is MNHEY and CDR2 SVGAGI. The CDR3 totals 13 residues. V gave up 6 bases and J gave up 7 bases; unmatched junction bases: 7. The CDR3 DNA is TGTGCCAGCAGCCCCGGGACAGGTAGTGGCTACACCTTC. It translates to CASSPGTGSGYTF.

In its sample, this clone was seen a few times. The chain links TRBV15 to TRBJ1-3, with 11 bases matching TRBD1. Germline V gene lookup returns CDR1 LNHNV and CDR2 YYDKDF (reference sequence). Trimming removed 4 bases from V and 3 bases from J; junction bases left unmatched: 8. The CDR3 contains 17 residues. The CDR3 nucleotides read TGTGCCACCAGCACCCGGACAGGGGGCGCGTATGGAAACACCATATATTTT. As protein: CATSTRTGGAYGNTIYF.

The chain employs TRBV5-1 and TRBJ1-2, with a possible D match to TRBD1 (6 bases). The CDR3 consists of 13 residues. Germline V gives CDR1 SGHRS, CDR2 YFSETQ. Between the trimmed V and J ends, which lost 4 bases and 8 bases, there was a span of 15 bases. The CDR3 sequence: CASSLGGSWGYTF. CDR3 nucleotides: TGCGCCAGCAGCCTGGGGGGCAGTTGGGGCTACACCTTC.

DNA for the CDR3: TGTGCCACCAGCAGAGAGGTCCGGGGAGGGGCGACAGATACGCAGTATTTT. This encodes CATSREVRGGATDTQYF. The chain is built from TRBV15 and TRBJ2-3, with TRBD2 identical over 7 bases. This CDR3 region has 17 residues. Germline assignment: CDR1 LNHNV and CDR2 YYDKDF (reference sequence). V lost 0 bases to trimming and J lost 3 bases; unmatched junction nucleotides: 9.

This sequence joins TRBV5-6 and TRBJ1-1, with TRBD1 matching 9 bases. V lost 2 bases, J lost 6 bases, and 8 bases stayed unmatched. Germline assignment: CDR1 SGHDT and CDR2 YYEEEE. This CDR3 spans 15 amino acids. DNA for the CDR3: TGTGCCAGCAGCTTTGAAAAACAGGGGGCCGCTGAAGCTTTCTTT. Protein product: CASSFEKQGAAEAFF.